A selection of T cell receptor beta chains follows, all from one sample in a study of early T cells in non-severe SARS-CoV-2 infection. In TCRdb, the 5' RACE reads were re-called with MiXCR into one record per CDR3 protein. The profile shows 35,000 to 45,000 distinct CDR3 sequences, 5.3% of them singletons. Sequenced sample: whole blood. Every receptor here comes from an adult who was a healthcare worker with PCR-confirmed SARS-CoV-2 infection or an uninfected control (not recorded which). Each CDR3 is given with its conserved first and last residue. D genes are given only for firm matches. Some rows have no size entry. The others give once, few or many, or a class for an expanded clone.

TRBJ1-1,TRBV6-4,-,13,many,TGTGCCAGCAGTGCTAACAGGGACACTGAAGCTTTCTTT,CASSANRDTEAFF
TRBJ2-7,TRBV4-2,TRBD2,16,many,TGTGCCAGCAGCCAAGACGGACTAGCGGGGGGTAGCGAGCAGTACTTC,CASSQDGLAGGSEQYF
TRBJ1-5,TRBV29-1,TRBD1,13,many,TGCAGCGCCGTACAGGGGGATGGACAGCCCCAGCATTTT,CSAVQGDGQPQHF
TRBJ2-5,TRBV9,TRBD2,17,many,TGTGCCAGCAGCGCCTTCCCGACTAGCGCGCCCCAAGAGACCCAGTACTTC,CASSAFPTSAPQETQYF
TRBJ2-1,TRBV20-1,TRBD2,15,many,TGCAGTGCTGGACTAGCGGGCTACTCCTACAATGAGCAGTTCTTC,CSAGLAGYSYNEQFF
TRBJ2-5,TRBV20-1,TRBD1,14,-,TGCAGTGCCCGGTACAGGGGTTTGGCAGAGACCCAGTACTTC,CSARYRGLAETQYF
TRBJ2-1,TRBV9,-,15,many,TGTGCCAGCAGCCCACCAGGTGGGTCCTACAATGAGCAGTTCTTC,CASSPPGGSYNEQFF
TRBJ1-1,TRBV5-4,-,15,-,TGTGCCAGCAGCTTGGTTGGTAGTTTGAACACTGAAGCTTTCTTT,CASSLVGSLNTEAFF
TRBJ2-7,TRBV28,-,14,-,TGTGCCAGCAGATCCACCGGGCTCTTCTACGAGCAGTACTTC,CASRSTGLFYEQYF
TRBJ2-1,TRBV4-3,TRBD1,15,many,TGCGCCAGCAGCCAATATAACAGGGGAGAGGTCGAGCAGTTCTTC,CASSQYNRGEVEQFF
TRBJ2-5,TRBV3-1,TRBD2,16,many,TGTGCCAGCAGCCAAGGTCGGGCTAGCGGTAGAGAGACCCAGTACTTC,CASSQGRASGRETQYF
TRBJ2-3,TRBV2,-,17,many,TGTGCCAGCAGTCCCGGGGCGGGCGCCACTAGCACAGATACGCAGTATTTT,CASSPGAGATSTDTQYF
TRBJ1-1,TRBV10-1,TRBD1,17,many,TGCGCCAGCAGTGGTCTGCCCGGGACAGGGGTGAACACTGAAGCTTTCTTT,CASSGLPGTGVNTEAFF